This T cell receptor (beta chain) was obtained from a study of OX40 agonist ivuxolimab in advanced cancers. In the study overall: Every 2 weeks, patients got intravenous ivuxolimab at one of six dose levels (0.01-10 mg/kg). Prior anti-PD-1, anti-PD-L1 or anti-CTLA-4 therapy did not bar entry, and approximately 40% had some.

To note about this clone: The antigen is not known.

The assay was immunoSEQ multiplex PCR, and TCRdb's table has in-frame clones only and misses some. In the table there are roughly 53,000 clones, roughly 80% of which are singletons. Study-wide findings and caveats: CD4+ and CD8+ T cells in blood underwent clonal expansion by week 6 at 0.1 to 3.0 mg/kg. Some nonresponders additionally presented with little normalized T-cell clonal expansion.

Germline V gene sequence: CDR1 SGHRS, CDR2 YFSETQ. The CDR3 spans 15 residues. V was shortened by 0 bases and J by 1 base, with 7 bases between the two germline ends. V usage is TRBV5-1 and J usage is TRBJ2-2; D is ambiguous. This TCR was sampled from an adult with an advanced solid tumor such as melanoma, head and neck, liver or kidney cancer. The source was CD4+ or CD8+ T cells sorted from blood, collected in a trial of the OX40 agonist ivuxolimab. The CDR3 DNA reads as TGCGCCAGCAGCTTGGCCCTCAGGAACACCGGGGAGCTGTTTTTT. Translating gives CASSLALRNTGELFF.